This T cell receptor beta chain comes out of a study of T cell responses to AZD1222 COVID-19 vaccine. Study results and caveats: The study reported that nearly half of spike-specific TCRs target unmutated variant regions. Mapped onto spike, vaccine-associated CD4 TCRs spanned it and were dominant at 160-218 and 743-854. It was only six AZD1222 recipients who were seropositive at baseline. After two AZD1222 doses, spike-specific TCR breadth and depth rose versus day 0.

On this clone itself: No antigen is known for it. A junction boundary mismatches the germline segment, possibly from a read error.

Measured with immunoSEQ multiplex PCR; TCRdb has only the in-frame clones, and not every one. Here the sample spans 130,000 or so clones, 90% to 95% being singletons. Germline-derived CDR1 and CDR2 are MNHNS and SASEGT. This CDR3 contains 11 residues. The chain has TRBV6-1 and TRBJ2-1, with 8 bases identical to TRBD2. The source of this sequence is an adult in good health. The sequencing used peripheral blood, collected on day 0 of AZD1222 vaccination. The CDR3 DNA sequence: TGTGCCAGCAGTGATACTAGCGGCAAGCTCTTC. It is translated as CASSDTSGKLF.